The 8 T cell receptor beta chains below come from one sample, sequenced in a study of cytomegalovirus exposure and HLA in healthy donors. The PCR made use of 60 Vbeta and 13 Jbeta primers. Some clones are missing from TCRdb's copy, which holds only in-frame ones; the method was immunoSEQ multiplex PCR. The sample carries 150,000 to 200,000 clones, over 60% recorded once. Sequencing was performed on PBMCs. The receptors were sampled from a girl under 18 in good health and CMV-seronegative.

The rearrangement links TRBV5-1 to TRBJ2-2; tentatively, D is TRBD1 (5 bases). The CDR3 sequence is 14 residues long. The V gene's germline CDR1 is SGHRS and CDR2 YFSETQ. The V end was cut by 4 bases, the J end by 7 bases, with 14 bases between. The CDR3 DNA reads TGCGCCAGCAGCCAGACAGTAGGGGTCGGGGAGCTGTTTTTT. As protein: CASSQTVGVGELFF.

J is TRBJ2-7 and V is TRBV10-2; D is possibly TRBD1 (6 bases). The V gene's germline CDR1 is WSHSY and CDR2 SAAADI. The CDR3 runs 13 residues. Trimming stripped 7 bases from V and 5 bases from J, with 15 bases between. The DNA of the CDR3 is TGCGCCAGCAACTTCCAGGGGTTGGACGAGCAGTACTTC. Its translation: CASNFQGLDEQYF.

This chain connects TRBV9 to TRBJ2-2; tentatively, D is TRBD1 (5 bases). This CDR3 comprises 15 residues. CDR1 is SGDLS and CDR2 is YYNGEE in the germline V gene. The V and J ends lost 0 bases and 6 bases respectively, with 12 bases between them. Written as DNA, the CDR3 is TGTGCCAGCAGCGTAGCGCCAGGGTATGCCGGGGAGCTGTTTTTT. Protein sequence: CASSVAPGYAGELFF. The full variable domain, its missing parts supplied by reference TRBV9 and TRBJ2-2, is DSGVTQTPKHLITATGQRVTLRCSPRSGDLSVYWYQQSLDQGLQFLIQYYNGEERAKGNILERFSAQQFPDLHSELNLSSLELGDSALYFCASSVAPGYAGELFFGEGSRLTVL.

V and J are TRBV7-6 and TRBJ1-4, with 12 bases matching TRBD1. The germline V gene encodes CDR1 SGHVS and CDR2 FNYEAQ. CDR3 size: 17 residues. Unmatched junction bases numbered 11, after V lost 5 bases and J lost 7 bases. The CDR3 sequence is CASSRTPGQGASEKLFF. CDR3 bases: TGTGCCAGCAGCAGAACTCCGGGACAGGGGGCAAGTGAAAAACTGTTTTTT.

V is TRBV5-4 and J is TRBJ2-5; unclear D gene. Trimming stripped 4 bases from V and 5 bases from J, with 12 bases between. CDR3 size: 13 residues. Per germline, CDR1 SGHNT and CDR2 YYREEE (reference sequence). CDR3 protein: CASSPPLGETQYF. Here the CDR3 DNA reads TGTGCCAGCAGCCCTCCCCTAGGCGAGACCCAGTACTTC.

The rearrangement links TRBV7-9 to TRBJ2-3, with 15 bases lining up with TRBD2. Germline lookup yields CDR1 SEHNR and CDR2 FQNEAQ (reference sequence). The CDR3 length is 14 residues. With 4 bases clipped from V and 12 bases from J, the junction kept 5 bases outside the gene matches. For the CDR3, the DNA is TGTGCCAGCAGCTCGGGACTAGCGGGGGGCCGCCAGTATTTT. Translated, it gives CASSSGLAGGRQYF.

The rearrangement joins TRBV4-1 to TRBJ1-1, with D possibly matching TRBD1 (5 bases). Germline-derived CDR1 and CDR2 are MGHRA and YSYEKL. V was cut by 1 base and J by 1 base, with 10 bases left in between. The length of the CDR3 is 15 residues. In nucleotides, the CDR3 is TGCGCCAGCAGCCAAGTGGGGGGTCGGAACACTGAAGCTTTCTTT. As protein: CASSQVGGRNTEAFF.

The chain links TRBV10-1 to TRBJ2-4, with a tentative D call TRBD1 (5 bases). The CDR3 length is 16 residues. From germline, CDR1 is WNHNN and CDR2 SYGVQD (reference sequence). The V gene lost 3 bases and the J gene lost 7 bases, with 19 bases spanning the gap. Here the CDR3 reads CASSEGGKGVYNIQYF. DNA for the CDR3: TGCGCCAGCAGTGAAGGCGGTAAAGGGGTCTACAACATTCAGTACTTC.